The rows below give T cell receptor beta chains drawn from one sample of a study of cytomegalovirus exposure and HLA in healthy donors. Sequencing used immunoSEQ multiplex PCR; TCRdb keeps in-frame clones, though not all of them. The sample consists of around 300,000 clones, 70% to 90% of them appearing once. Input material: PBMCs. These receptors were collected from a woman between 35 and 50 years old in good health and CMV-seropositive. CDR3s include the opening cysteine and the closing phenylalanine or tryptophan. A D gene is named only where the DNA matches it firmly. The size field is filled for only some rows; it gives once, few, many or a size class.

TRBV27	-	16	TRBJ2-7	TRBD2	TGTGCCAGCAGTTTATTGACTAGCGGGAGTACCTACGAGCAGTACTTC	CASSLLTSGSTYEQYF
TRBV7-9	-	13	TRBJ1-4	-	TGTGCCAGCAGGGGGGGAGGTAGTGAAAAACTGTTTTTT	CASRGGGSEKLFF
TRBV14	few	15	TRBJ1-2	-	TGTGCCAGCAGCCAAGTTAAGGGGAATAGCTATGGCTACACCTTC	CASSQVKGNSYGYTF
TRBV11-1	-	13	TRBJ1-1	-	TGTGCCAGCAGCTTAGGCGGGAACACTGAAGCTTTCTTT	CASSLGGNTEAFF
TRBV4-2	-	16	TRBJ2-3	TRBD2	TGTGCCAGCAGCCAAGTGGTAGCGGGGAGCACAGATACGCAGTATTTT	CASSQVVAGSTDTQYF
TRBV6-1	-	16	TRBJ1-6	TRBD1	TGTGCCAGCAGTGGTATCTCCGGGACAGGGTTCCCACCCCTCCACTTT	CASSGISGTGFPPLHF
TRBV19	-	19	TRBJ1-5	-	TGTGCCAGTACCCCTTCCCAACACGGACAGATATATAGCAATCAGCCCCAGCATTTT	CASTPSQHGQIYSNQPQHF
TRBV30	-	15	TRBJ1-3	-	TGTGCCTGGAGTAAGGGGGTGCCCTCTGGAAACACCATATATTTT	CAWSKGVPSGNTIYF
TRBV6-1	-	14	TRBJ2-5	-	TGTGCCAGCAGTGAAGATGGATTGCGGAAGACCCAGTACTTC	CASSEDGLRKTQYF
TRBV25-1	-	14	TRBJ1-1	TRBD1	TGTGCCAGCAGTGGGGGACAGGGGGCCACTGAAGCTTTCTTT	CASSGGQGATEAFF
TRBV6-5	-	15	TRBJ1-1	-	TGTGCCAGCAGTTACGACACCCTGATGAACACTGAAGCTTTCTTT	CASSYDTLMNTEAFF
TRBV6-5	-	14	TRBJ2-7	TRBD1	TGTGCCAGCAGTCGGGACAGGGGGCATTACGAGCAGTACTTC	CASSRDRGHYEQYF
TRBV6-1	-	15	TRBJ2-7	-	TGTGCCAGCAGTTGGGGGGGGGACAACTCCTACGAGCAGTACTTC	CASSWGGDNSYEQYF
TRBV11-2	-	16	TRBJ1-2	-	TGTGCCAGCAGCTTAGATCCCGGGGGAGGCAACTATGGCTACACCTTC	CASSLDPGGGNYGYTF
TRBV7-2	-	15	TRBJ2-1	TRBD1	TGTGCCAGCAGCTTTTTCCCGGGACAGGGCAATGAGCAGTTCTTC	CASSFFPGQGNEQFF
TRBV5-4	few	14	TRBJ2-7	TRBD1	TGTGCCAGCAGCTCCCCGGGACAGGGCTACGAGCAGTACTTC	CASSSPGQGYEQYF
TRBV11-3	-	14	TRBJ2-7	-	TGTGCCAGCAGCTTCTTGAGGGCATCCTACGAGCAGTACTTC	CASSFLRASYEQYF
TRBV5-6	-	12	TRBJ2-3	-	TGTGCCAGCAGCCAGTTTACAGATACGCAGTATTTT	CASSQFTDTQYF
TRBV6-5	-	14	TRBJ2-7	TRBD2	TGTGCCAGCAGTCGGGGGGTCCCTCCCTACGAGCAGTACTTC	CASSRGVPPYEQYF
TRBV6-5	-	15	TRBJ1-6	TRBD1	TGTGCCAGCAGGCCTCCGGGACAGCAAAATTCACCCCTCCACTTT	CASRPPGQQNSPLHF
TRBV7-2	-	14	TRBJ2-1	-	TGTGCCAGCAGCCGAGACCTAGCGAGCGATGAGCAGTTCTTC	CASSRDLASDEQFF
TRBV19	-	15	TRBJ2-7	TRBD1	TGTGCCAGTAGTGTCCCAGGGGGCGCCCCCTACGAGCAGTACTTC	CASSVPGGAPYEQYF
TRBV4-2	-	16	TRBJ2-2	-	TGTGCCAGCAGCCAAGAAGGCGGGACTAACACCGGGGAGCTGTTTTTT	CASSQEGGTNTGELFF
TRBV19	-	15	TRBJ1-2	TRBD1	TGTGCCAGTAACGATGCCGGGACAGCTAACTATGGCTACACCTTC	CASNDAGTANYGYTF
TRBV14	-	14	TRBJ1-6	-	TGTGCCAGCAGCAAGCTACAGCCTAATTCACCCCTCCACTTT	CASSKLQPNSPLHF
TRBV10-3	-	13	TRBJ2-2	-	TGTGCCATCAGTGAGGGAGCCACCGGGGAGCTGTTTTTT	CAISEGATGELFF
TRBV27	-	16	TRBJ2-3	TRBD2	TGTGCCAGCAGTCCGGCGGGACTAGCGGGAAGGGATACGCAGTATTTT	CASSPAGLAGRDTQYF
TRBV7-9	-	15	TRBJ1-2	TRBD1	TGTGCCAGCAGCTTACCCGGGACAGGGCTTGGGGGCTACACCTTC	CASSLPGTGLGGYTF
TRBV9	-	14	TRBJ2-1	-	TGTGCCAGCAGCGTAACGGCAGGCAACAATGAGCAGTTCTTC	CASSVTAGNNEQFF
TRBV30	-	14	TRBJ2-7	TRBD1	TGTGCCTGGACACTGGACAGGGGTCTAGGCGAGCAGTACTTC	CAWTLDRGLGEQYF
TRBV30	-	12	TRBJ2-1	-	TGTGCCTGGAGTGGCCCAGCGAATGAGCAGTTCTTC	CAWSGPANEQFF
TRBV7-9	once	14	TRBJ1-5	TRBD1	TGTGCCAGCAGCGACCGGGACAGGGACCAGCCCCAGCATTTT	CASSDRDRDQPQHF
TRBV6-4	few	15	TRBJ2-6	TRBD1	TGTGCCAGCAGCGCAGACAGGGCTGGGGCCAACGTCCTGACTTTC	CASSADRAGANVLTF
TRBV28	-	14	TRBJ1-2	TRBD1	TGTGCCAGCAGTTTAAGTGGACAGGTCTATGGCTACACCTTC	CASSLSGQVYGYTF
TRBV18	-	15	TRBJ1-1	-	TGTGCCAGCTCACCACTCAGGGGATTGAACACTGAAGCTTTCTTT	CASSPLRGLNTEAFF
TRBV28	-	13	TRBJ2-1	-	TGTGCCAGCAGTACCCTGGGCCCAGATGAGCAGTTCTTC	CASSTLGPDEQFF
TRBV28	-	15	TRBJ2-3	TRBD2	TGTGCCAGCAGTACTAGCGGGACCGTCACAGATACGCAGTATTTT	CASSTSGTVTDTQYF
TRBV27	once	16	TRBJ1-1	TRBD1	TGTGCCAGCAGTTTAACCCAGGGGGCGCTGAGGACTGAAGCTTTCTTT	CASSLTQGALRTEAFF
TRBV28	-	15	TRBJ2-7	TRBD1	TGTGCCAGCAGTCCCGGCGGGACAGGGTCCTACGAGCAGTACTTC	CASSPGGTGSYEQYF
TRBV15	-	19	TRBJ1-5	TRBD1	TGTGCCACCAGCAGAGACCGGGACAGTCAAAGGGGAGCCAATCAGCCCCAGCATTTT	CATSRDRDSQRGANQPQHF
TRBV5-4	-	12	TRBJ2-7	-	TGTGCCAGCAGCTTTGAGGGCAACGAGCAGTACTTC	CASSFEGNEQYF
TRBV19	-	12	TRBJ2-5	-	TGTGCCAGTAGTATAGCGGCAGGCCCGGTGAACTTC	CASSIAAGPVNF
TRBV28	-	13	TRBJ2-2	-	TGTGCCAGCCAGGGGCTGAACACCGGGGAGCTGTTTTTT	CASQGLNTGELFF
TRBV9	-	15	TRBJ2-7	TRBD1	TGTGCCAGCAGCCCCCGACAGGGGCGAAACTACGAGCAGTACTTC	CASSPRQGRNYEQYF
TRBV7-9	-	16	TRBJ2-1	TRBD2	TGTGCCAGCAGCTCTACCGGGGGGGGATCCTACAATGAGCAGTTCTTC	CASSSTGGGSYNEQFF
TRBV7-9	-	17	TRBJ2-2	TRBD2	TGTGCCAGCAGCTTCGATTTTGGGACTAGCGGGACCGGGGAGCTGTTTTTT	CASSFDFGTSGTGELFF
TRBV7-9	-	13	TRBJ1-1	-	TGTGCCGGGGGGGGGAACCTAAACACTGAAGCTTTCTTT	CAGGGNLNTEAFF
TRBV7-9	-	17	TRBJ2-3	-	TGTGCCAGCAGCTTAGCCAGGGGGCTAGCGGACACAGATACGCAGTATTTT	CASSLARGLADTDTQYF
TRBV28	-	14	TRBJ2-3	-	TGTGCCGGCCCTTCCGAACACGAGGGAGATACGCAGTATTTT	CAGPSEHEGDTQYF
TRBV10-3	-	16	TRBJ2-2	TRBD2	TGTGCCATCAACGGAGGGCTAGCGGGAGGACCCGGGGAGCTGTTTTTT	CAINGGLAGGPGELFF
TRBV5-1	-	16	TRBJ2-5	TRBD2	TGCGCCAGCATGCTTCTAGCGGGAGTTCCTCAAGAGACCCAGTACTTC	CASMLLAGVPQETQYF
TRBV9	-	15	TRBJ2-1	-	TGTGCCAGCAGCCCCGACCCCAGGATCGCCAATGAGCAGTTCTTC	CASSPDPRIANEQFF
TRBV19	-	15	TRBJ1-2	-	TGTGCCAGTACCTTCCAAGGACAGAAGAACTATGGCTACACCTTC	CASTFQGQKNYGYTF
TRBV9	-	13	TRBJ2-7	-	TGTGCCAGCAGCGTAGGTGAGGACTACGAGCAGTACTTC	CASSVGEDYEQYF